The T cell receptor (beta chain) under discussion was sequenced for a study of blood T cell repertoires in COVID-19. Profiled with immunoSEQ multiplex PCR; TCRdb holds only in-frame clones, not every one. The table records 200,000 to 250,000 clones, around 82% of them present only once. The CDR3 length is 15 residues. Germline V lookup: CDR1 LNHNV, CDR2 YYDKDF (reference sequence). Trimming left V 0 bases short and J 8 bases short, with 13 bases between. Source material: peripheral blood. This TCR was recovered from a woman at least 80 years old with active or convalescent COVID-19. V gene TRBV15 combines with J gene TRBJ1-4, with D unclear. CDR3 DNA sequence: TGTGCCACCAGCAGAGATCCGCGGCGTGCGGAAAAACTGTTTTTT. Encoded protein: CATSRDPRRAEKLFF. Drawing the rest from reference TRBV15 and TRBJ1-4, the complete variable domain is DAMVIQNPRYQVTQFGKPVTLSCSQTLNHNVMYWYQQKSSQAPKLLFHYYDKDFNNEADTPDNFQSRRPNTSFCFLDIRSPGLGDTAMYLCATSRDPRRAEKLFFGSGTQLSVL.